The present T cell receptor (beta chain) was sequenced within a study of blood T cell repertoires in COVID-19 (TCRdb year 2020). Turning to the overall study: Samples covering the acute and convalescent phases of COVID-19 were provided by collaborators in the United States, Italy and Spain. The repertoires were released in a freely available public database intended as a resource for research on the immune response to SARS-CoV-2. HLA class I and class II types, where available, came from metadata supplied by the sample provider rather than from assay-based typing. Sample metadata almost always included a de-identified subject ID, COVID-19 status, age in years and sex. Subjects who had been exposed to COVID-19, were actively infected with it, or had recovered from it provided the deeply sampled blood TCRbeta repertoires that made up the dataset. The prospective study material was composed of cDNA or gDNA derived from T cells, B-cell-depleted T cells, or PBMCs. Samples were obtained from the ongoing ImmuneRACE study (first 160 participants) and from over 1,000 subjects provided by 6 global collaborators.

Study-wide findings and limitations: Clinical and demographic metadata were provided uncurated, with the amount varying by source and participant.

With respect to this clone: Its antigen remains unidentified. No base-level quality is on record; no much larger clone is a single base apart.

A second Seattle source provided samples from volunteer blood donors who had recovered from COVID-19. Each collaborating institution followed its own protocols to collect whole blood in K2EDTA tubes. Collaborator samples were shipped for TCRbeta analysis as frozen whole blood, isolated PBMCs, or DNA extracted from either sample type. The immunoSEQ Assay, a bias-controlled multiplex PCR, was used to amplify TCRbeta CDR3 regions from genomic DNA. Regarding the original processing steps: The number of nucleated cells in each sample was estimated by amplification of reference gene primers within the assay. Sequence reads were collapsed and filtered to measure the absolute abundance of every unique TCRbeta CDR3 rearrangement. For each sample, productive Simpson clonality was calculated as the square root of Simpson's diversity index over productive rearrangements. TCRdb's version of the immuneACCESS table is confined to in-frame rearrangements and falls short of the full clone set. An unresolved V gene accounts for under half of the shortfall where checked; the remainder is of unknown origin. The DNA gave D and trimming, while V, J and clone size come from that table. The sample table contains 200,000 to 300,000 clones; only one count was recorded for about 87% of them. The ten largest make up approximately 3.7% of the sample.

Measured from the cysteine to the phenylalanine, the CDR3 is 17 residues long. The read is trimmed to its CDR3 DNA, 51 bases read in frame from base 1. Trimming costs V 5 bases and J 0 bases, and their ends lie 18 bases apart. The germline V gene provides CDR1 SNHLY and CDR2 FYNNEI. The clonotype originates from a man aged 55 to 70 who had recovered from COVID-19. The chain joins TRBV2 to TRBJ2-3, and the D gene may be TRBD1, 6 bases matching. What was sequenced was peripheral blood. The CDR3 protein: CASSPLDRKTSTDTQYF. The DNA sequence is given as TGTGCCAGCAGTCCACTCGACAGGAAGACTAGCACAGATACGCAGTATTTT.